Each of the 21 T cell receptor beta chains below was sequenced from the same sample in a study of T cell repertoires in cytomegalovirus infection. TCRdb passed the reads through MiXCR, listing each CDR3 protein once. The table records under 500,000 distinct CDR3 sequences, about 39% of them present only once. Antigens of these TCRs are unknown. The sample here was cultured PBMCs, taken from culture after CMV antigen stimulation. These receptors came from a human donor in good health (CMV status not recorded). Some clones in this sample may be carry-over from other donors' samples.

The V call is TRBV6-2 or TRBV6-3, the J call TRBJ1-5; 10 positions agree with TRBD1. V shed 2 bases and J 7 bases; nucleotides not matched to a gene: 8. The CDR3 spans 16 residues. The V gene's germline CDR1 is MNHEY and CDR2 SVGEGT. CDR3 loop: CASSYPDRGREQPQHF. DNA of the CDR3: TGTGCCAGCAGTTACCCCGACAGGGGGCGCGAACAGCCCCAGCATTTT.

This clonotype was seen more than once but under ten times. Mismatch with germline at one junction end may stem from a read error. The chain uses TRBV2 and TRBJ2-7; no reliable D call. Germline values: CDR1 SNHLY, CDR2 FYNNEI. CDR3 size: 13 residues. CDR3 amino acids: CASNEANSYEQYF. DNA of the CDR3: TGTGCCAGCAATGAAGCGAACAGCTACGAGCAGTACTTC.

The chain couples TRBV18 to TRBJ1-2, with TRBD1 as a possible D gene (5 bases). CDR1 is KGHSH and CDR2 is LQKENI in the germline V gene. This CDR3 contains 11 residues. V lost 4 bases to trimming and J lost 10 bases, with 10 bases between them. The DNA for the CDR3 is TGTGCCAGCTCACAACAGGTCGACTACACCTTC. This translates into CASSQQVDYTF.

This clonotype was picked up a small number of times. This chain links TRBV10-3 with TRBJ2-5, with 7 nucleotides matching TRBD2. V lost 0 bases, J lost 4 bases, and 2 bases stayed unmatched. This CDR3 spans 14 amino acids. Germline loops: CDR1 ENHRY, CDR2 SYGVKD. The CDR3 here is CAISESGLVETQYF. For the CDR3, the DNA is TGTGCCATCAGTGAGTCCGGACTAGTAGAGACCCAGTACTTC.

The gene calls are TRBV20-1 and TRBJ2-1, with a possible D match to TRBD2 (5 bases). Germline V gene lookup returns CDR1 DFQATT and CDR2 SNEGSKA (reference sequence). Trimming stripped 3 bases from V and 5 bases from J, with 17 bases between. CDR3 length: 15 amino acids. DNA for the CDR3: TGCAGTGCTAGGAGGGCCCCTACTATCCACAATGAGCAGTTCTTC. Translation gives CSARRAPTIHNEQFF.

The gene calls are TRBV3-1 and TRBJ1-5; D uncertain. V was shortened by 1 base and J by 2 bases, with 6 bases between the two germline ends. Germline CDR1 is LGHDT and CDR2 is YNNKEL (reference sequence). CDR3 size: 14 residues. The DNA of the CDR3 is TGTGCCAGCAGCCAAGGATGGGGCAATCAGCCCCAGCATTTT. This codes for CASSQGWGNQPQHF.

V gene TRBV20-1 combines with J gene TRBJ2-1; TRBD2 aligns across 15 bases. The CDR3 is 17 amino acids. The trim removed 5 bases at V and 1 base at J, leaving 6 bases unmatched. Germline-derived CDR1 and CDR2 are DFQATT and SNEGSKA (reference sequence). The CDR3 DNA reads as TGCAGTGCTCGGACTAGCGGGGGGGCTCGGTCCTACAATGAGCAGTTCTTC. It encodes CSARTSGGARSYNEQFF.

In this sample, this clonotype turned up many times. The rearrangement joins TRBV7-2 to TRBJ2-3; the D gene is possibly TRBD1 (7 bases). This CDR3 is 18 amino acids long. The germline V gene has CDR1 SGHTA and CDR2 FQGNSA. Deletions cut 0 bases from V and 4 bases from J, with 20 bases between. The CDR3 reads CASSLAAGLRGDADTQYF. For the CDR3, the DNA is TGTGCCAGCAGCTTAGCAGCAGGACTCAGGGGGGATGCAGATACGCAGTATTTT.

The chain is built from TRBV7-2 and TRBJ2-7, with D possibly matching TRBD1 (5 bases). Germline V gene lookup returns CDR1 SGHTA and CDR2 FQGNSA. The CDR3 spans 14 residues. V was trimmed by 1 base and J by 7 bases, leaving 14 bases between them. This chain's CDR3 is CASSLVPLNREQYF. The CDR3 nucleotides are TGTGCCAGCAGCTTAGTCCCCCTTAACAGGGAGCAGTACTTC.

This clonotype came up a few times. The rearrangement links TRBV12-3 or TRBV12-4 to TRBJ1-6; TRBD1 matches at 8 bases. Unmatched junction bases numbered 8, after V lost 5 bases and J lost 8 bases. The CDR3 totals 15 residues. The CDR3 DNA reads TGTGCCAGCAGTAGAATACAGGGGGGAGATTCACCCCTCCACTTT. Its protein is CASSRIQGGDSPLHF.

The CDR3 reads CASSWSGGRSPLHF. CDR3 nucleotides: TGTGCCAGCAGTTGGTCAGGGGGACGATCACCCCTCCACTTT. The chain links TRBV27 to TRBJ1-6, with 7 bases identical to TRBD1. J lost 10 bases, V lost 4 bases, and 7 bases had no gene match. The CDR3 consists of 14 residues. CDR1 MNHEY and CDR2 SMNVEV come from the germline V gene (reference sequence).

This rearrangement joins TRBV2 to TRBJ2-4; D uncertain. The V gene lost 7 bases and the J gene lost 6 bases, with 19 bases spanning the gap. The CDR3 is made up of 15 amino acids. Per the germline V gene, CDR1 is SNHLY and CDR2 is FYNNEI. Here the CDR3 DNA reads TGTGCCAGCACTTTGACCCCAGCCCTCTCAAACATTCAGTACTTC. It is translated as CASTLTPALSNIQYF.

The V gene is TRBV7-8, the J gene TRBJ2-7; D perhaps matches TRBD1 (5 bases). The CDR3 runs 14 residues. The germline gives CDR1 SGHVS, CDR2 FQNEAQ. V was pared by 4 bases and J by 2 bases, with 12 bases between. The CDR3 DNA reads TGTGCCAGCAGCTCAATGACAGTGGCCTACGAGCAGTACTTC. It translates to CASSSMTVAYEQYF.

The chain has TRBV4-3 and TRBJ2-2, with a possible D match to TRBD2 (7 bases). V was clipped by 0 bases and J by 1 base, with 15 bases between them. This CDR3 has 18 amino acids. The germline gives CDR1 LGHNA, CDR2 YSLEER. CDR3 region: CASSQELTGGQNTGELFF. For the CDR3, the DNA is TGCGCCAGCAGCCAAGAGTTGACGGGGGGCCAGAACACCGGGGAGCTGTTTTTT.

The CDR3 here is CASSPRVAGAGDTQYF. In DNA, the CDR3 is TGTGCCAGCTCACCACGAGTAGCGGGGGCCGGGGATACGCAGTATTTT. The J gene is TRBJ2-3, the V gene TRBV18, with TRBD2 identical over 9 bases. V gave up 1 base and J gave up 6 bases; unmatched junction bases: 8. The germline V gene encodes CDR1 KGHSH and CDR2 LQKENI. This CDR3 has 16 residues. Based on the CDR3 plus reference TRBV18 and TRBJ2-3, the full variable domain is NAGVMQNPRHLVRRRGQEARLRCSPMKGHSHVYWYRQLPEEGLKFMVYLQKENIIDESGMPKERFSAEFPKEGPSILRIQQVVRGDSAAYFCASSPRVAGAGDTQYFGPGTRLTVL.

This sequence joins TRBV7-2 and TRBJ2-5, with D maybe TRBD1 (5 bases). Germline lookup yields CDR1 SGHTA and CDR2 FQGNSA. The V and J ends lost 0 bases and 5 bases respectively, with 13 bases between them. The CDR3 length is 15 residues. DNA for the CDR3: TGTGCCAGCAGCTTAGCGCTGATAGGGGTTGAGACCCAGTACTTC. Amino acid sequence: CASSLALIGVETQYF.

The chain uses TRBV7-6 and TRBJ2-1; the D gene could be TRBD1 or TRBD2 (5 bases each). V was cut by 5 bases and J by 10 bases, with 15 bases left in between. CDR1 is SGHVS and CDR2 is FNYEAQ in the germline V gene. This CDR3 region has 13 residues. CDR3 DNA: TGTGCCAGCAGCACAGGACTGACGGGAGAGCAGTTCTTC. Its translation: CASSTGLTGEQFF.

The rearrangement uses TRBV9 and TRBJ2-1; 14 nucleotides agree with TRBD2. From germline, CDR1 is SGDLS and CDR2 YYNGEE. The CDR3 contains 17 residues. With V trimmed by 3 bases and J by 9 bases, 11 bases remained unmatched. CDR3 sequence: CASSASGGTSGSFEQFF. The CDR3 DNA reads as TGTGCCAGCAGCGCGAGTGGGGGGACTAGCGGGAGTTTTGAGCAGTTCTTC.

V and J are TRBV7-2 and TRBJ1-1; 9 bases are shared with TRBD1. The CDR3 is made up of 14 amino acids. With V trimmed by 1 base and J by 8 bases, 5 bases remained unmatched. The germline V gene encodes CDR1 SGHTA and CDR2 FQGNSA. Here the CDR3 DNA reads TGTGCCAGCAGCTTAGGGGGGACAGGGCCAGAAGCTTTCTTT. This codes for CASSLGGTGPEAFF.

This clonotype was detected only a few times. V and J are TRBV7-2 and TRBJ1-1; D remains ambiguous. The CDR3 totals 13 residues. Germline CDR1 and CDR2: SGHTA and FQGNSA. Trimming left V 1 base short and J 5 bases short, with 8 bases between. CDR3 in DNA: TGTGCCAGCAGCTTAGGGATTGATACTGAAGCTTTCTTT. Translated: CASSLGIDTEAFF.

This clonotype appeared a few times. This sequence joins TRBV11-2 and TRBJ2-1, with 10 bases matching TRBD2. V dropped 2 bases and J dropped 4; count of bases not matched to a gene: 8. Germline V gene lookup returns CDR1 SGHAT and CDR2 FQNNGV. This CDR3 is 17 amino acids long. CDR3 sequence reads: CASSLFRSSGRYNEQFF. As DNA, the CDR3 is TGTGCCAGCAGCTTATTTCGTTCTAGCGGGAGATACAATGAGCAGTTCTTC.